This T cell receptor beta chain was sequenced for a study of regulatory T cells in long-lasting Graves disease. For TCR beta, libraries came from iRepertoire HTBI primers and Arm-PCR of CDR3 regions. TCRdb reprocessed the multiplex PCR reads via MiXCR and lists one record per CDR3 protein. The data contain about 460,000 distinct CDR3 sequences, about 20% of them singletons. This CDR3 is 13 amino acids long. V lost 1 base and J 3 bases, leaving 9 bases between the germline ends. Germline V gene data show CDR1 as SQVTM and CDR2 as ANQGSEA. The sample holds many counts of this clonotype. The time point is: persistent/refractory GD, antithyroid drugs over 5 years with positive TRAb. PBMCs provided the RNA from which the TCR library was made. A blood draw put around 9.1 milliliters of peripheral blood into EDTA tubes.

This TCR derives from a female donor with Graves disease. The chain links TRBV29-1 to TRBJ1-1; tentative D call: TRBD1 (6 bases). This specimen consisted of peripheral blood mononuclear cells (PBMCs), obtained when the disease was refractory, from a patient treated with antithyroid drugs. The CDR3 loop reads CSVEVQGDTEAFF. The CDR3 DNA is TGCAGCGTTGAAGTACAGGGAGACACTGAAGCTTTCTTT. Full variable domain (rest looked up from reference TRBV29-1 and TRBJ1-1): SAVISQKPSRDICQRGTSLTIQCQVDSQVTMMFWYRQQPGQSLTLIATANQGSEATYESGFVIDKFPISRPNLTFSTLTVSNMSPEDSSIYLCSVEVQGDTEAFFGQGTRLTVV.